This is a list of T cell receptor beta chains from one sample in a study of blood T cells in healthy people across ages. MiXCR, run by TCRdb on the 5' RACE reads, gives a single entry per CDR3 protein. The repertoire holds hundreds of thousands of distinct CDR3 sequences, roughly 43% seen once, with 25% to 30% in the top ten. Sample: blood. All receptors derive from a man of 80 years or more in good health. CDR3s include the opening cysteine and the closing phenylalanine or tryptophan. A D gene is named only where the DNA matches it firmly.

D: TRBD2
V: TRBV7-2
CDR3: CASSPSGVISYEQYF

D: TRBD2
V: TRBV20-1
CDR3: CSARDLSGRADTQYF

D: -
V: TRBV6-2/TRBV6-3
CDR3: CASSYALPRQGNYEQYF

D: TRBD2
V: TRBV12-3/TRBV12-4
CDR3: CATHLAGVFTDTQYF

D: TRBD2
V: TRBV4-1
CDR3: CASSQARTGTSGNNEQFF

D: -
V: TRBV29-1
CDR3: CSVDQGGETQYF

D: TRBD2
V: TRBV20-1
CDR3: CSASGGSPDTQYF

D: TRBD1
V: TRBV7-2
CDR3: CASSSDRGLTGELFF

D: -
V: TRBV4-3
CDR3: CASTPRGAGLDTQYF

D: TRBD1
V: TRBV7-2
CDR3: CASRRQGAVDEQFF

D: -
V: TRBV4-1
CDR3: CASSQDGTVAITEAFF